The 30 T cell receptor beta chains presented below share a single source sample, sequenced in a study of glioma-infiltrating T cells after dendritic cell vaccination. Profiled with immunoSEQ multiplex PCR; TCRdb holds only in-frame clones, not every one. The sample consists of about 73,000 clones, around 79% of them appearing once. The sample in question was blood, obtained before dendritic cell vaccination. The receptor set was obtained from a human donor with glioblastoma.

This chain connects TRBV2 to TRBJ2-6, with D unresolved. Per the germline V gene, CDR1 is SNHLY and CDR2 is FYNNEI. The length of the CDR3 is 15 residues. Trimming removed 2 bases at V and 4 bases at J, with 9 bases between. The CDR3, as DNA: TGTGCCAGCAGTGAATCGACAAGAGGGGCCAACGTCCTGACTTTC. As protein: CASSESTRGANVLTF.

The V call is TRBV4-1, the J call TRBJ2-2, with no clear D. V was pared by 4 bases and J by 0 bases, with 6 bases between. Germline values: CDR1 MGHRA, CDR2 YSYEKL. The length of the CDR3 is 14 residues. DNA for the CDR3: TGCGCCAGCAGCCGGCTCCCGAACACCGGGGAGCTGTTTTTT. Amino acid sequence: CASSRLPNTGELFF.

The chain has TRBV6-5 and TRBJ1-1; a possible D gene is TRBD1 (5 bases). The CDR3 has 14 amino acids. The V and J ends lost 10 bases and 0 bases respectively, with 15 bases between them. Germline V lookup: CDR1 MNHEY, CDR2 SVGAGI. CDR3 nucleotide sequence: TGTGCCACCAAGAGGGGCGGGATGAACACTGAAGCTTTCTTT. Translated, it gives CATKRGGMNTEAFF.

The rearrangement joins TRBV5-6 to TRBJ2-1, with D perhaps TRBD1 (6 bases). The germline CDR1 and CDR2 sequences are SGHDT and YYEEEE. This CDR3 region has 14 residues. Between the trimmed V and J ends, which lost 0 bases and 2 bases, there was a span of 6 bases. The CDR3 sequence is CASSLGTAYNEQFF. In DNA form, the CDR3 reads TGTGCCAGCAGCTTGGGGACAGCCTACAATGAGCAGTTCTTC.

The rearrangement uses TRBV5-1 and TRBJ1-4, with D maybe TRBD1 (6 bases). V lost 0 bases and J 8 bases, leaving 11 bases between the germline ends. The CDR3 is made up of 14 amino acids. From germline, CDR1 is SGHRS and CDR2 YFSETQ. The CDR3 DNA follows: TGCGCCAGCAGCTTGGAAGGGGGTGACGAAAAACTGTTTTTT. Protein sequence: CASSLEGGDEKLFF.

To note about this clone: The sample has other DNA sequences that encode this CDR3 too. This chain links TRBV19 with TRBJ1-2, with D perhaps matching TRBD1 (6 bases). The V and J ends lost 6 bases and 2 bases respectively, with 7 bases between them. The germline V gene encodes CDR1 LNHDA and CDR2 SQIVND (reference sequence). This CDR3 is built from 12 residues. The CDR3 coding sequence is TGTGCCAGTAGCGGACAGAACTATGGCTACACCTTC. Translated: CASSGQNYGYTF.

J is TRBJ2-3 and V is TRBV5-4, with D possibly TRBD2 on 6 matching bases. The germline CDR1 and CDR2 sequences are SGHNT and YYREEE (reference sequence). The CDR3 extends over 16 amino acids. V lost 4 bases and J lost 0, with 15 bases in between. CDR3 residues: CASSPGGPRSTDTQYF. The DNA for the CDR3 is TGTGCCAGCAGCCCCGGAGGGCCGCGAAGCACAGATACGCAGTATTTT.

The chain joins TRBV25-1 to TRBJ1-2, with TRBD1 as a possible D gene (5 bases). Per germline, CDR1 MGHDK and CDR2 SYGVNS. There are 13 residues in the CDR3. Trimming removed 7 bases from V and 6 bases from J, with 15 bases in between. DNA of the CDR3: TGTGCCAGCACTCCGTGGGGGGGGAATGGCTACACCTTC. Its translation: CASTPWGGNGYTF.

The chain carries TRBV4-2 and TRBJ2-4, with D possibly matching TRBD1 (6 bases). The length of the CDR3 is 14 residues. CDR1 is LGHNA and CDR2 is YNFKEQ in the germline V gene. V dropped 1 base and J dropped 4 bases, with 8 bases sitting between them. The CDR3 sequence: CASSQVGQKNIQYF. For the CDR3, the DNA is TGTGCCAGCAGCCAAGTTGGACAGAAAAACATTCAGTACTTC.

The chain recombines TRBV7-7 with TRBJ2-2; 8 bases align to TRBD1. The length of the CDR3 is 13 residues. Trimming took 8 bases from V and 5 from J; bases not matched to a gene: 4. Germline V CDR1 and CDR2: SSHAT, FNYEAQ (reference sequence). The CDR3 region has the DNA TGTGCCAGCCGACAGGGGCTGACCGGGGAGCTGTTTTTT. Translating gives CASRQGLTGELFF.

This rearrangement joins TRBV9 to TRBJ2-2; TRBD2 might be the D (6 bases). CDR3 length: 15 residues. Per the germline V gene, CDR1 is SGDLS and CDR2 is YYNGEE. V was clipped by 7 bases and J by 3 bases, with 16 bases between them. DNA of the CDR3: TGTGCCAGCGCCCGGCGGGAAGGGGACACCGGGGAGCTGTTTTTT. Amino acids: CASARREGDTGELFF.

This sequence joins TRBV19 and TRBJ2-4, with 12 bases aligning to TRBD2. The germline gives CDR1 LNHDA, CDR2 SQIVND (reference sequence). The CDR3 is made up of 15 amino acids. Unmatched junction bases numbered 8, after V lost 6 bases and J lost 8 bases. CDR3 loop: CASSPTSGSLDIQYF. The CDR3 DNA is TGTGCCAGTAGCCCGACTAGCGGGAGCTTGGACATTCAGTACTTC.

The gene calls are TRBV23-1 and TRBJ2-2; tentatively, D is TRBD2 (5 bases). TRBV23-1 is sorted into the ORF group, with uncertain function. The CDR3 is 14 residues long. Trimming left V 5 bases short and J 4 bases short, with 11 bases between. CDR3 amino acids: CASSVERCTGELFF. CDR3 DNA sequence: TGCGCCAGCAGTGTCGAGCGGTGCACCGGGGAGCTGTTTTTT.

The chain carries TRBV11-3 and TRBJ2-7, with 11 positions matching TRBD1. Trimming took 5 bases from V and 3 from J; bases not matched to a gene: 9. From germline, CDR1 is SGHNT and CDR2 YENEEA. The CDR3 runs to 16 residues. The CDR3 is CASSQAAGTGGYEQYF. In DNA form, the CDR3 reads TGTGCCAGCAGCCAAGCGGCCGGGACAGGGGGCTACGAGCAGTACTTC.

In this sample, this clone turned up once. For the CDR3, the DNA is TGTGCCTGGAGAGGACAGGGGGCCGCCGAGCAGTACGTC. Its protein product is CAWRGQGAAEQYV. J is TRBJ2-7 and V is TRBV30; the match to TRBD1 covers 11 bases. The CDR3 has 13 residues. In germline, CDR1 is GTSNPN, CDR2 SVGIG (reference sequence). Trimming took 3 bases from V and 6 from J; bases not matched to a gene: 4.

V usage is TRBV4-1 and J usage is TRBJ2-2; TRBD1 agrees at 8 bases. The length of the CDR3 is 15 residues. J was trimmed by 3 bases and V by 5 bases; bases with no gene match: 5. Germline-derived CDR1 and CDR2 are MGHRA and YSYEKL. DNA for the CDR3: TGCGCCAGCAGCAGCGGACAGGGATACACCGGGGAGCTGTTTTTT. Protein: CASSSGQGYTGELFF.

The chain uses TRBV18 and TRBJ1-5; TRBD1 is a possible D gene (6 bases). V was pared by 5 bases and J by 2 bases, with 10 bases between. Germline V lookup: CDR1 KGHSH, CDR2 LQKENI. The CDR3 consists of 14 residues. This CDR3 is CASSTGYGNQPQHF. CDR3 in DNA: TGTGCCAGCTCAACAGGGTATGGCAATCAGCCCCAGCATTTT.

The rearrangement uses TRBV18 and TRBJ1-3; 9 bases fit TRBD1. The CDR3 runs to 17 residues. The V gene end was trimmed by 4 bases and the J gene end by 5 bases; junction bases not matched to a gene: 12. Germline CDR1 and CDR2: KGHSH and LQKENI. The CDR3 region is CASSLTPPGQGRNTIYF. The CDR3, as DNA: TGTGCCAGCTCACTCACCCCCCCGGGACAGGGACGAAACACCATATATTTT.

CDR3 in DNA: TGTGCCAGCAGCTTGAACGGTGGTGCAACTAATGAAAAACTGTTTTTT. Its protein is CASSLNGGATNEKLFF. This chain joins TRBV5-4 and TRBJ1-4, with unresolved D. Germline lookup yields CDR1 SGHNT and CDR2 YYREEE (reference sequence). This CDR3 comprises 16 residues. V was clipped by 1 base and J by 0 bases, with 10 bases between them.

The V gene is TRBV6-6, the J gene TRBJ2-7, with 9 bases lining up with TRBD2. The CDR3 runs 16 residues. Germline lookup yields CDR1 MNHNY and CDR2 SVGAGI (reference sequence). With 6 bases clipped from V and 7 bases from J, the junction kept 16 bases outside the gene matches. CDR3 amino acids: CASRRDGGSGGSEQYF. The CDR3 nucleotides are TGTGCCAGCAGGCGAGACGGGGGTAGCGGGGGATCGGAGCAGTACTTC.

With regard to this clone: No DNA is shown, since the ends of the CDR3 on it are uncertain; the CDR3 is the one TCRdb lists. The CDR3 is CASSEGQRFLRAVRRCEQYV. V is TRBV10-1 and J is TRBJ2-7; no DNA check was done on the table's D call, TRBD2. The CDR3 totals 20 residues, both ends included. The germline gives CDR1 WNHNN, CDR2 SYGVQD (reference sequence).

The chain recombines TRBV6-5 with TRBJ1-3; a weak D match, TRBD1 (6 bases). V lost 5 bases and J lost 5, with 13 bases in between. Per germline, CDR1 MNHEY and CDR2 SVGAGI. This CDR3 spans 14 amino acids. The DNA for the CDR3 is TGTGCCAGCAGTATCGACAGGTCTAGAAACACCATATATTTT. Encoded protein: CASSIDRSRNTIYF.

V and J are TRBV6-6 and TRBJ2-4, with D possibly TRBD2 on 6 matching bases. CDR1 is MNHNY, CDR2 SVGAGI, per germline (reference sequence). The V and J ends lost 0 bases and 0 bases respectively, with 9 bases between them. This CDR3 is built from 16 residues. The CDR3 bases are TGTGCCAGCAGTTACTCTAGCGGATTAGCCAAAAACATTCAGTACTTC. It yields the protein CASSYSSGLAKNIQYF.

As concerns this clone: The same CDR3 is also encoded by other DNA sequences in this sample. V usage is TRBV19 and J usage is TRBJ2-3, with D possibly being TRBD1 (6 bases). This CDR3 region has 14 residues. Germline assignment: CDR1 LNHDA and CDR2 SQIVND (reference sequence). V was trimmed by 6 bases and J by 0 bases, leaving 10 bases between them. The CDR3 nucleotides are TGTGCCAGTAGCAACAGGGTTAGCACAGATACGCAGTATTTT. This encodes CASSNRVSTDTQYF.

The V call is TRBV2, the J call TRBJ1-3; 9 bases are a match to TRBD1. J lost 0 bases, V lost 6 bases, and 15 bases had no gene match. Germline CDR1 and CDR2: SNHLY and FYNNEI. The CDR3 loop spans 19 amino acids. In DNA, the CDR3 is TGTGCCAGCAGCTCCCTGGGACAGGGTTGGGGCGGCTCTGGAAACACCATATATTTT. This codes for CASSSLGQGWGGSGNTIYF.

The rearrangement joins TRBV6-5 to TRBJ2-1, with 7 bases matching TRBD2. With V trimmed by 6 bases and J by 3 bases, 8 bases remained unmatched. Germline lookup yields CDR1 MNHEY and CDR2 SVGAGI. The CDR3 is 15 amino acids. This CDR3 reads CASSKREEVYNEQFF. The CDR3, as DNA: TGTGCCAGCAGCAAGCGGGAAGAGGTCTACAATGAGCAGTTCTTC.

The gene calls are TRBV5-5 and TRBJ1-5; D perhaps matches TRBD1 (6 bases). CDR1 and CDR2 (germline): SGHKS, YYEKEE (reference sequence). The CDR3 spans 15 residues. Trimming cost V 4 bases and J 5 bases, with 16 bases left between them. Written as DNA, the CDR3 is TGTGCCAGCAGCACCTCCGGGACAACCGATCAGCCCCAGCATTTT. Translated, it gives CASSTSGTTDQPQHF.

The chain couples TRBV5-1 to TRBJ1-4; no definite D call. In germline, CDR1 is SGHRS, CDR2 YFSETQ. The V end was cut by 0 bases, the J end by 0 bases, with 6 bases between. The CDR3 totals 15 residues. The DNA of the CDR3 is TGCGCCAGCAGCTTGGAACGGGCAACTAATGAAAAACTGTTTTTT. It encodes CASSLERATNEKLFF.

This rearrangement joins TRBV11-3 to TRBJ2-5; 7 positions match TRBD2. The germline V gene encodes CDR1 SGHNT and CDR2 YENEEA. V shed 8 bases and J 2 bases; nucleotides not matched to a gene: 5. CDR3 length: 13 residues. The CDR3 loop reads CASARGEQETQYF. DNA for the CDR3: TGTGCCAGCGCCCGGGGGGAACAAGAGACCCAGTACTTC.

The J gene is TRBJ2-3, the V gene TRBV19; D is perhaps TRBD1 (6 bases). This CDR3 is 15 amino acids long. V was cut by 5 bases and J by 2 bases, with 14 bases left in between. Germline V gene lookup returns CDR1 LNHDA and CDR2 SQIVND (reference sequence). CDR3 in amino acids: CASSPTRGLTDTQYF. CDR3 in DNA: TGTGCCAGTAGTCCGACCAGGGGCCTCACAGATACGCAGTATTTT.